This TCR beta chain was captured in a study of a mutant IDH1 vaccine in newly diagnosed glioma. Study-level information: Antecedent treatment encompassed radiotherapy, temozolomide, or their combination; the majority received both.

The CDR3 loop spans 16 amino acids. The germline V and J ends were trimmed by 0 bases and 6 bases, with 17 bases remaining between them. Germline V CDR1 and CDR2: LGHNA, YSLEER. Study observations and caveats: 85% to 95% of patients showed vaccine-induced immune responses across multiple MHC alleles.

Indicated time point: week 23, last vaccination. Alongside topical imiquimod, each dose of vaccine comprised 300 ug of mutant IDH1 20-mer peptide. Each tumor in the donors was a new WHO grade 3 or 4 astrocytoma, IDH1-mutant and ATRX-lost. A remark on this clone: Its antigen is not known.

Repertoires were generated with immunoSEQ multiplex PCR, while TCRdb's copy carries only in-frame clones and drops some. The sample holds under 70,000 clones, about 80% seen once. The source of this sequence is a man between 18 and 29 years old with glioma. The V call is TRBV4-3, the J call TRBJ1-1, with D maybe TRBD1 (6 bases). The sequencing here drew on PBMCs, taken from a glioma patient whose treatment included an IDH1 peptide vaccine. In nucleotides, the CDR3 is TGCGCCAGCAGCCAAGATTCGGTAGGGGGGAAAGCTGAAGCTTTCTTT. It codes for CASSQDSVGGKAEAFF.